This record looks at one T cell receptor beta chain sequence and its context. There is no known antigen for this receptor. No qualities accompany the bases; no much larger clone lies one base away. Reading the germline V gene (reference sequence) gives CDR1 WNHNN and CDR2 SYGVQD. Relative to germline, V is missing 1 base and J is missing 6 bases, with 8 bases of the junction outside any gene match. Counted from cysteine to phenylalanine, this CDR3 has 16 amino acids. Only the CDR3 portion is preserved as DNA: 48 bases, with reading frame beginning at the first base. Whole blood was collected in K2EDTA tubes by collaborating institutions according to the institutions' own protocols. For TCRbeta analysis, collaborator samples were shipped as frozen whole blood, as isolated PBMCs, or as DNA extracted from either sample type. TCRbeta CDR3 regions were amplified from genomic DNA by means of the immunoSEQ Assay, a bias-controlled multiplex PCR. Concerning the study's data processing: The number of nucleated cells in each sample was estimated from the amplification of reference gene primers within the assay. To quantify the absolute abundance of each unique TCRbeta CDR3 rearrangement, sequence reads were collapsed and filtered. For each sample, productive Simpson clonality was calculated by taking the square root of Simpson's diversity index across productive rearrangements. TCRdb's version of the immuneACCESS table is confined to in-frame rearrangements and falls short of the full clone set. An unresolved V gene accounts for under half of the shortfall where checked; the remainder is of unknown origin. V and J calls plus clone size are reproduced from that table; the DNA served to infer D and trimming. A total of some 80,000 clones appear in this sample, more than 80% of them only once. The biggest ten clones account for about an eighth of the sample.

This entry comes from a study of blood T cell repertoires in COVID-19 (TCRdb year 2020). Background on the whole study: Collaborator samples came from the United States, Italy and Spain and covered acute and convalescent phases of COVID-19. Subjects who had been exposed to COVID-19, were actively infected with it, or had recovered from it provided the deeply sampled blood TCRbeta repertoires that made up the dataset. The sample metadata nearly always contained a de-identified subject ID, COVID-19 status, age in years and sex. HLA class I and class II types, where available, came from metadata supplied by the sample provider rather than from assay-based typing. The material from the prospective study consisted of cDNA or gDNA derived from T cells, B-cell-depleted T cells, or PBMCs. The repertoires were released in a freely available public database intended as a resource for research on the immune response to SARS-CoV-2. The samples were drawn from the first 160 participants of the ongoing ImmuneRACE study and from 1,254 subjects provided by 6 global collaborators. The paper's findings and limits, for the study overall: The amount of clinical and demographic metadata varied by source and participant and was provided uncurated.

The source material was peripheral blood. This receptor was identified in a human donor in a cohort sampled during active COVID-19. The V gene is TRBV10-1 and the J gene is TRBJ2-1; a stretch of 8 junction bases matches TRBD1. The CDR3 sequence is CASSEYTGGPINEQFF. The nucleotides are TGCGCCAGCAGTGAGTACACAGGGGGTCCTATCAATGAGCAGTTCTTC.